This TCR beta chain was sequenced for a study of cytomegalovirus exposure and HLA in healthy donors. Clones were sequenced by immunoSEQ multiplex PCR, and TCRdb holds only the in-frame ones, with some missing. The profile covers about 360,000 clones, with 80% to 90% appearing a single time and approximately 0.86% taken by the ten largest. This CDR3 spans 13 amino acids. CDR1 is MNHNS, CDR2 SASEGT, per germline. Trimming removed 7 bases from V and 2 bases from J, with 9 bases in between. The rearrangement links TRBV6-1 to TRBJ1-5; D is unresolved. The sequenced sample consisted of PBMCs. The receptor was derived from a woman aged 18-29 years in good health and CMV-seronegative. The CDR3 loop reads CASNLRGNQPQHF. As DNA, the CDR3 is TGTGCCAGCAACCTCCGGGGCAATCAGCCCCAGCATTTT.